This T cell receptor (beta chain) came from a study of shared clonotypes between healthy human individuals. The repertoire was sequenced with immunoSEQ multiplex PCR; TCRdb's copy has only in-frame clones and lacks some. The sample has some 2.1 million clones, 93% seen once. Trimming removed 10 bases at V and 6 bases at J, with 17 bases between. The CDR3 spans 13 residues. Germline-derived CDR1 and CDR2 are SGHTS and YDEGEE. Naive CD8 isolation took CD45RO-negative cells positively selected for CCR7 and excluded terminally differentiated effector memory CD45RA+ cells. The TCR comes from a man younger than 35 in good health. Some clones in this sample may be carry-over from other donors' samples. Sequencing input: naive CD8+ T cells from PBMCs. The J gene is TRBJ2-1, the V gene TRBV5-8; possible D gene TRBD2, 5 bases. The CDR3, as DNA: TGTGCCGGCGGGCTCCCTCGGGGCAATGAGCAGTTCTTC. Encoded protein: CAGGLPRGNEQFF.